These 6 T cell receptor beta chains were sequenced from one sample in a study of CD8 T cells in ankylosing spondylitis. TCRdb used MiXCR to reprocess the 5' RACE reads, holding one entry per CDR3 protein. The sample has some 120,000 distinct CDR3 sequences; approximately 6.8% are singletons. The material sequenced was blood, either unsorted or a sorted T cell fraction (not recorded which). The receptors were gathered from a male donor with ankylosing spondylitis or in good health (not recorded which).

In its sample, this clonotype was seen many times. The chain uses TRBV11-1 and TRBJ2-2; 7 bases fit TRBD2. Trimming at V came to 5 bases and at J to 6 bases, leaving 12 bases not matched to a gene. The CDR3 contains 16 residues. The V gene's germline CDR1 is SGHAT and CDR2 FQDESV (reference sequence). CDR3 amino acids: CASSPNGGNVAGELFF. The CDR3 nucleotides read TGTGCCAGCAGCCCTAACGGGGGGAACGTCGCCGGGGAGCTGTTTTTT.

At least ten counts were recorded for this clonotype. The chain links TRBV5-1 to TRBJ2-1; D not certain. Germline V lookup: CDR1 SGHRS, CDR2 YFSETQ. The V end lost 5 bases, the J end lost 6 bases, and 15 bases lay between the germline ends. This CDR3 spans 14 amino acids. The CDR3 nucleotides read TGCGCCAGCAGGTCGCCCTCACTTGGCAATGAGCAGTTCTTC. Residues: CASRSPSLGNEQFF. Complete variable domain (other parts from reference TRBV5-1 and TRBJ2-1): KAGVTQTPRYLIKTRGQQVTLSCSPISGHRSVSWYQQTPGQGLQFLFEYFSETQRNKGNFPGRFSGRQFSNSRSEMNVSTLELGDSALYLCASRSPSLGNEQFFGPGTRLTVL.

This clonotype was recorded many times. The chain employs TRBV11-3 and TRBJ1-2, with TRBD1 identical over 9 bases. Germline lookup yields CDR1 SGHNT and CDR2 YENEEA. The V gene end was trimmed by 1 base and the J gene end by 7 bases; junction bases not matched to a gene: 16. This CDR3 is 18 amino acids long. CDR3 DNA: TGTGCCAGCAGCTTAGTTGGACAGGGGCAAATCGGGGCAAGTGGCTACACCTTC. Amino acid sequence: CASSLVGQGQIGASGYTF.

This clonotype came up many times. The V and J genes are TRBV7-9 and TRBJ2-5; 8 bases map to TRBD1. CDR3 length: 16 residues. The ends lost 5 bases at V and 4 bases at J; junction bases unmatched: 12. CDR1 is SEHNR and CDR2 is FQNEAQ in the germline V gene (reference sequence). The CDR3 DNA reads TGTGCCAGCAGCCCCGGGATGGACAGGGAACGAGAGACCCAGTACTTC. Its protein product is CASSPGMDRERETQYF.

This clonotype was picked up many times. This chain links TRBV12-3 or TRBV12-4 with TRBJ1-4, with 10 positions matching TRBD1. Germline trimming cut 6 bases from V and 4 bases from J; bases unmatched to any gene: 8. The CDR3 loop spans 16 amino acids. CDR3 nucleotide sequence: TGTGCCAGCAGCTCCGGGACAGGGGCCCGTAATGAAAAACTGTTTTTT. Protein sequence: CASSSGTGARNEKLFF.

The table lists this clonotype with many counts. V is TRBV12-3 or TRBV12-4 and J is TRBJ2-1; perhaps TRBD1 as D (6 bases). With 6 bases removed from V and 5 bases from J, the gap between germline ends came to 11 bases. The CDR3 contains 13 residues. This CDR3 is CASRQDSHNEQFF. The CDR3 region has the DNA TGTGCCAGCAGGCAGGACAGTCACAATGAGCAGTTCTTC.